This T cell receptor beta chain was retrieved from a study of T cells in Graves' hyperthyroidism and ophthalmopathy (dated by TCRdb to between 2018 and 2020). At the level of the whole study: Peripheral blood samples were taken at initial diagnosis, before any treatment was given. After blood sampling, hyperthyroidism patients were treated with methimazole at a starting dose of 30 mg daily, and ophthalmopathy patients were treated with high-dose intravenous methylprednisolone. Thyroid tissue and blood T-cell repertoires from about six Graves' hyperthyroidism patients were also compared in the study. The roughly 91 discovery patients were randomly divided into training and test sets at a 7:3 ratio. The paper reports TCR Vbeta CDR3 sequencing of some 140 peripheral blood samples: 43 ophthalmopathy, under 80 hyperthyroidism and around 17 progressor patients. A discovery cohort of about a hundred patients, approximately 45 with Graves' ophthalmopathy and approximately 55 with stable Graves' hyperthyroidism, was used to find distinguishing TCR V-J signatures. An independent validation cohort of around 20 hyperthyroidism patients and 17 patients who later progressed to ophthalmopathy tested prospective prediction of ophthalmopathy. The research as a whole found: Ophthalmopathy was separated from stable hyperthyroidism by a 13 V-J signature model, with over 85% sensitivity and about 84% specificity obtained in cross-validation and 80%/75% obtained in testing. Most expanded thyroid clonotypes (frequency above 0.001) were also detected in blood, suggesting blood repertoires may reflect thyroid immune responses. In validation, progression to ophthalmopathy was predicted by the model with nearly 71% sensitivity and just over 72% specificity, a median of approximately 6.5 months before onset. Sample size was not statistically predetermined, and blinding of investigators to group allocation was not performed.

This clonotype was counted a few times. Its cognate antigen has yet to be identified. Per-base quality was not reported, and no clone a single base away is much larger than it. The TCR beta CDR3 regions were amplified from the RNA transcripts. For the first round of RT-PCR on the TCR CDR3, the HTBI primer set was used together with the Qiagen OneStep RT-PCR kit. A second multiplex PCR round built the libraries, followed by size selection and purification. Paired-end sequencing of the libraries was performed with 100 bp reads on an Illumina HiSeq2000. The study's own analysis went as follows. Raw data were processed with SOAPnuke, discarding reads with adapters, uncalled bases, mean Phred below 15, or no exact constant-primer or identifier match. High-quality paired reads were merged with COPE v1.2.5, and unique nucleotide sequences were defined as clonotypes. Clonotypes were aligned to IMGT TRBV, TRBD and TRBJ reference segments using MiTCR v1.1. The analysis was restricted to V-J combinations with a frequency above 0.0001, which together covered 98% to 99.2% of the repertoires. The TCS score was defined as the ratio of F50 (clonal expansion) to E x V (chaos), calculated using BLOSUM62-based TCRdist between CDR3 peptides within each V-J. Welch's t-statistics and random forest reduced roughly 500 V-J features to under 15, which were used in a naive Bayes classifier (R e1071). TCRdb passed the public sequencing reads through fastp at Q25 and MiXCR, retaining productive beta sequences. Here each entry gathers all rows of one CDR3 protein and keeps the most common genes and DNA. TCRdb, not the original authors, processed these V and J calls. The sample data list 250,000 to 300,000 distinct CDR3 sequences, and around 15% of these were observed just once. Together, the top ten hold 30% of the sample.

The CDR1 and CDR2 encoded by the germline V gene (reference sequence) are LNHNV and YYDKDF. The CDR3 holds 15 amino acids from the cysteine to the phenylalanine. The CDR3 DNA has 45 bases and is translated from base 1. Trimming removed 5 bases from V and 0 bases from J, leaving 13 bases between the germline ends. Hyperthyroidism patients were newly diagnosed, with disease duration under 2 months, and aged 18 to 65 years. Patients with uncontrolled infections, other autoimmune diseases, pregnancy or lactation were excluded. Diagnoses were established on the basis of clinical symptoms, serum thyroxine and TRAb, thyroid ultrasound, and orbital computed tomography. Blood from progressor patients was drawn when they were first diagnosed with hyperthyroidism, before any ophthalmopathy symptoms appeared. PBMCs were separated from 10 ml of fresh peripheral blood using Ficoll-Paque density gradient centrifugation. Progressor patients were defined as those initially diagnosed with Graves' hyperthyroidism in whom ophthalmopathy developed during follow-up. Trizol reagent was used to extract total RNA, and RNA quality was then checked on an Agilent 2100 Bioanalyzer.

The sequencing sample was made of blood. In this chain, TRBV15 is recombined with TRBJ1-1; confidence is insufficient to name the D gene. The TCR was taken from a woman between 50 and 59 years old with Graves' hyperthyroidism that later progressed to Graves' ophthalmopathy. The DNA sequence reads TGTGCCACCAGCCGCCCGCTGAGGCTGAACACTGAAGCTTTCTTT. This yields the protein CATSRPLRLNTEAFF. With all but the CDR3 taken from the reference TRBV15 and TRBJ1-1 genes, the full variable domain is: DAMVIQNPRYQVTQFGKPVTLSCSQTLNHNVMYWYQQKSSQAPKLLFHYYDKDFNNEADTPDNFQSRRPNTSFCFLDIRSPGLGDTAMYLCATSRPLRLNTEAFFGQGTRLTVV.